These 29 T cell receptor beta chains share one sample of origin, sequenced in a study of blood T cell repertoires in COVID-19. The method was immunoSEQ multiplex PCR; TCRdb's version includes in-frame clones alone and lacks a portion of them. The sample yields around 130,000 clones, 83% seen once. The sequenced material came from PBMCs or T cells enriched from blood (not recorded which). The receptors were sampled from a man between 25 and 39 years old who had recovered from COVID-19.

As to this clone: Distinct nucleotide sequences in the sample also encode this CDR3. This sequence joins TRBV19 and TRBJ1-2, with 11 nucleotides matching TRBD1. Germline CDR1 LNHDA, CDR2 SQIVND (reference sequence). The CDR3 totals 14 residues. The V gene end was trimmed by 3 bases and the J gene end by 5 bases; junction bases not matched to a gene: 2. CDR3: CASSIGQGAYGYTF. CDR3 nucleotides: TGTGCCAGTAGTATTGGACAGGGGGCTTATGGCTACACCTTC.

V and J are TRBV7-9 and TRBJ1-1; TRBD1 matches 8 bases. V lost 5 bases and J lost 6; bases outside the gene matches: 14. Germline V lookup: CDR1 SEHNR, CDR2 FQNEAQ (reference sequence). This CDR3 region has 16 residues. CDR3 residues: CASSQTNQGAISEAFF. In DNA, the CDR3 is TGTGCCAGCAGCCAGACGAACCAGGGGGCGATCTCTGAAGCTTTCTTT.

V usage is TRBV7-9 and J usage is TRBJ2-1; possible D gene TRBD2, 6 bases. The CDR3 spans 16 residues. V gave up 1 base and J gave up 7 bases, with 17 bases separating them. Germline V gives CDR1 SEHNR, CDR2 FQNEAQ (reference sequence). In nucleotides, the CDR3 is TGTGCCAGCAGCTTAGAGAAGGGGAGGTCCAGAAATGAGCAGTTCTTC. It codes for CASSLEKGRSRNEQFF.

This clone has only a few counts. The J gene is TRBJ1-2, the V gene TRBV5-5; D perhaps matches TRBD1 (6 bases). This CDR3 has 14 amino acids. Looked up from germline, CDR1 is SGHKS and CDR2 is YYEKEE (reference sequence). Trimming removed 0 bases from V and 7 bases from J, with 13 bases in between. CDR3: CASSLGLQGGGYTF. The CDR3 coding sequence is TGTGCCAGCAGCTTGGGTTTACAGGGTGGTGGCTACACCTTC.

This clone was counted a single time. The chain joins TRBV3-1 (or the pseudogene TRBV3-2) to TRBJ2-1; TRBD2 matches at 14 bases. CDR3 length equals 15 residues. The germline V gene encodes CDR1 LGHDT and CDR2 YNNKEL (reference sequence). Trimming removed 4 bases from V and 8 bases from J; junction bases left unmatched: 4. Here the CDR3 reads CASSLGLAGGHEQFF. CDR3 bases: TGTGCCAGCAGCCTCGGACTAGCGGGAGGCCATGAGCAGTTCTTC.

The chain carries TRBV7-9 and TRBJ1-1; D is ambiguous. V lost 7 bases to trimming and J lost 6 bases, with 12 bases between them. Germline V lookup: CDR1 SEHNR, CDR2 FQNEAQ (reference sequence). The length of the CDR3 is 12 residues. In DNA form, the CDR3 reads TGTGCCAGCACCCCTGAGTCCCCTGAAGCTTTCTTT. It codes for CASTPESPEAFF.

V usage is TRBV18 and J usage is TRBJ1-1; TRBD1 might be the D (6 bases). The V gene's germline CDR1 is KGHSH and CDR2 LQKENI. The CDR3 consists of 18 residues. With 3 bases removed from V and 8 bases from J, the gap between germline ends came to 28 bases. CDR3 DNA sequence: TGTGCCAGCTCACCGTTGGCGAGACAGGAGACGTTTCAAAGCGAAGCTTTCTTT. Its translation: CASSPLARQETFQSEAFF.

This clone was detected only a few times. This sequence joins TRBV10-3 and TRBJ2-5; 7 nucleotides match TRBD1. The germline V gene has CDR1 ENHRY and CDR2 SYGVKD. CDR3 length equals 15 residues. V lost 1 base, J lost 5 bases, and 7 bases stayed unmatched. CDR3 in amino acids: CAISEFEGGWETQYF. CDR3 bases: TGTGCCATCAGTGAGTTCGAAGGGGGCTGGGAGACCCAGTACTTC.

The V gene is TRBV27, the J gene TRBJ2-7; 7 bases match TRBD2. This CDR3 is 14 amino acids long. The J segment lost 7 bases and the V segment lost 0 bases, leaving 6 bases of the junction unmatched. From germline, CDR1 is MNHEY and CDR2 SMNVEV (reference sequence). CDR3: CASSLSGGAGEQYF. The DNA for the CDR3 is TGTGCCAGCAGTTTATCTGGGGGAGCGGGGGAGCAGTACTTC.

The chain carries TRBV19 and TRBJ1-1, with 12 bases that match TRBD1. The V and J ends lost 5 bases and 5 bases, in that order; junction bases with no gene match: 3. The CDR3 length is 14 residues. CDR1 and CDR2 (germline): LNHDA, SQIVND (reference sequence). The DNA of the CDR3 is TGTGCCAGTAGTGGGACAGGGGGCAGTACTGAAGCTTTCTTT. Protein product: CASSGTGGSTEAFF.

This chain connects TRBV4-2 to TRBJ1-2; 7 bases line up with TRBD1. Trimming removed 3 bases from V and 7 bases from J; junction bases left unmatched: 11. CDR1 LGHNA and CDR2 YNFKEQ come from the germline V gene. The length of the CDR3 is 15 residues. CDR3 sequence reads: CASSQANRGESGYTF. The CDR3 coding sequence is TGTGCCAGCAGCCAGGCTAACAGGGGCGAGAGTGGCTACACCTTC.

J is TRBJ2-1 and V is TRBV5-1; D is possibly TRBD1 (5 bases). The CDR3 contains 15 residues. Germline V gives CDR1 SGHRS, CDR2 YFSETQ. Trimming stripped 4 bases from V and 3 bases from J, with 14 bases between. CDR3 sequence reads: CASSPYPDSYNEQFF. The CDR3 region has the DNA TGCGCCAGCAGCCCCTATCCCGACAGCTACAATGAGCAGTTCTTC.

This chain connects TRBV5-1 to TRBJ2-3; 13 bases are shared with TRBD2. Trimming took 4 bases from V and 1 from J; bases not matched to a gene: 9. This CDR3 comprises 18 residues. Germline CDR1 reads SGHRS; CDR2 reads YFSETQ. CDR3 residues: CASSPGLAGLSGTDTQYF. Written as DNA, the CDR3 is TGCGCCAGCAGCCCGGGACTAGCGGGACTGTCGGGCACAGATACGCAGTATTTT.

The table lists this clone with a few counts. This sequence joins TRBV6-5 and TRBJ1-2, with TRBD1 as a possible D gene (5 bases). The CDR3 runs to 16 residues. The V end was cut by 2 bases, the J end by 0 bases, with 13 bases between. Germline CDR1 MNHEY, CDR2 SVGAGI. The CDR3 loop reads CASSYNGHPANYGYTF. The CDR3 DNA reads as TGTGCCAGCAGTTACAATGGACACCCGGCTAACTATGGCTACACCTTC.

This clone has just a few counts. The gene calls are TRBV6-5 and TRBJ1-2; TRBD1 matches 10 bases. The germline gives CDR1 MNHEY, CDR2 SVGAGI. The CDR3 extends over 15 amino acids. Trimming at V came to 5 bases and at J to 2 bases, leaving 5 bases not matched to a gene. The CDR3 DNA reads TGTGCCAGCAGTAACGGACAGGGGGAAAACTATGGCTACACCTTC. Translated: CASSNGQGENYGYTF.

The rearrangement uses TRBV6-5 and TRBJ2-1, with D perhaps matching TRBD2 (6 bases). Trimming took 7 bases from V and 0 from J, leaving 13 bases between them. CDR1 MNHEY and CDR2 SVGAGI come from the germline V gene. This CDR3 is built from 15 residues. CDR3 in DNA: TGTGCCAGCATTCAGCACGGGGGCTCCTACAATGAGCAGTTCTTC. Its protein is CASIQHGGSYNEQFF.

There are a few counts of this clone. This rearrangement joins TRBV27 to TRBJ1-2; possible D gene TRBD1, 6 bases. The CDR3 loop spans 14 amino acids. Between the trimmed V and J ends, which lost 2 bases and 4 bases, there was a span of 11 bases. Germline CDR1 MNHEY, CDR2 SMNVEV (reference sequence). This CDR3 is CASSLAGEGYGYTF. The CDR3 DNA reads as TGTGCCAGCAGTTTAGCAGGGGAGGGCTATGGCTACACCTTC.

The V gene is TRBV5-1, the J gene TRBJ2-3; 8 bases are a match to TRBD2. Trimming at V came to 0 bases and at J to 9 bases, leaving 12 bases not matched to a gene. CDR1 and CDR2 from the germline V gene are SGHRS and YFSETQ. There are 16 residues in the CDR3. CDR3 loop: CASSLALADTQITQYF. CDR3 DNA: TGCGCCAGCAGCTTGGCACTAGCGGACACACAGATAACGCAGTATTTT.

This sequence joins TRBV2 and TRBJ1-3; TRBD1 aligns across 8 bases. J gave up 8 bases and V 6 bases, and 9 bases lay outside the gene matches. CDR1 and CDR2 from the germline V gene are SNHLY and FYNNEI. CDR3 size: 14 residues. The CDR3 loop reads CASSRRQGADTIYF. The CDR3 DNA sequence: TGTGCCAGCAGCCGCCGGCAGGGGGCGGACACCATATATTTT.

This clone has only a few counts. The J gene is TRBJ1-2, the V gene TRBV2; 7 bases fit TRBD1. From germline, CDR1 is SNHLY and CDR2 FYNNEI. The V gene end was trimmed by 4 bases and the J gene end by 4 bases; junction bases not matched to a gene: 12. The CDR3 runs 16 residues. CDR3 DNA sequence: TGTGCCAGCAGTGCTGGTCCGGGACAGTTCTTCTATGGCTACACCTTC. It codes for CASSAGPGQFFYGYTF.

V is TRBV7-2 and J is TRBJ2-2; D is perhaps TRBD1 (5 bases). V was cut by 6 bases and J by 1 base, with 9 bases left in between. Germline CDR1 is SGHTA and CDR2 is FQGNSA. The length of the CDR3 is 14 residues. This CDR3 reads CASRADRNTGELFF. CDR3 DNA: TGTGCCAGCAGGGCCGACAGGAACACCGGGGAGCTGTTTTTT.

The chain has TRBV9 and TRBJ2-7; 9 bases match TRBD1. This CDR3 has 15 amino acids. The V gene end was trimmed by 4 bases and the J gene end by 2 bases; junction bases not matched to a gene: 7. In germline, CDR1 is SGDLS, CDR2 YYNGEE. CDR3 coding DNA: TGTGCCAGCAGCCCCGGGACAGGGTCCACCTACGAGCAGTACTTC. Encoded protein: CASSPGTGSTYEQYF.

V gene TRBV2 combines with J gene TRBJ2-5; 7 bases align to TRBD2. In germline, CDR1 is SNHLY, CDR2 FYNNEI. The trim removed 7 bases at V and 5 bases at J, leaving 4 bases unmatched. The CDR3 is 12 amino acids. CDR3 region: CASNGGLETQYF. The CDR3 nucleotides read TGTGCCAGCAACGGGGGGTTGGAGACCCAGTACTTC.

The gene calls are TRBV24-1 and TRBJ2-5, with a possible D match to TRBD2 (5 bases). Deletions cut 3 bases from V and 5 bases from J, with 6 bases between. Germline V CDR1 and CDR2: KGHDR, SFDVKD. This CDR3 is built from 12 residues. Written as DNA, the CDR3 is TGTGCCACCAGTGATGGCGGGGAGACCCAGTACTTC. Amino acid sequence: CATSDGGETQYF.

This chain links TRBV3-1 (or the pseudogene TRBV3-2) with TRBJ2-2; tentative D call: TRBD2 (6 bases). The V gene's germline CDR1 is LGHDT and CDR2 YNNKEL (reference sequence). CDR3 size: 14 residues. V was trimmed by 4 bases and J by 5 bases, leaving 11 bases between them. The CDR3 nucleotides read TGTGCCAGCAGCCCCTCTGGAGGGACCGGGGAGCTGTTTTTT. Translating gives CASSPSGGTGELFF.

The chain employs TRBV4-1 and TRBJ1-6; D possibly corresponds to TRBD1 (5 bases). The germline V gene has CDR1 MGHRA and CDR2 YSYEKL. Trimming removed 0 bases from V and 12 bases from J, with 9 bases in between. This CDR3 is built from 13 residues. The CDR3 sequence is CASSQDSGVPLHF. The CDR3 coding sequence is TGCGCCAGCAGCCAAGACTCGGGGGTACCCCTCCACTTT.

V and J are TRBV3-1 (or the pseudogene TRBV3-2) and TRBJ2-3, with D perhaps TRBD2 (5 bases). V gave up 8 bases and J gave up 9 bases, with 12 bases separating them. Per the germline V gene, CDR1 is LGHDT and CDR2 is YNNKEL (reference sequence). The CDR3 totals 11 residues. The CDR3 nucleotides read TGTGCCAGCGGATCGGGATTGACGCAGTATTTT. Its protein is CASGSGLTQYF.

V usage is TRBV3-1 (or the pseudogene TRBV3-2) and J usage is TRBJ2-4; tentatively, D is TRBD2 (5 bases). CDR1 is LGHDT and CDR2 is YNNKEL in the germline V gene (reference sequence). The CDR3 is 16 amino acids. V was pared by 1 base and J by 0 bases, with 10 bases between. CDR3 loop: CASSQGGSLAKNIQYF. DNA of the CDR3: TGTGCCAGCAGCCAAGGAGGGAGCCTAGCCAAAAACATTCAGTACTTC.

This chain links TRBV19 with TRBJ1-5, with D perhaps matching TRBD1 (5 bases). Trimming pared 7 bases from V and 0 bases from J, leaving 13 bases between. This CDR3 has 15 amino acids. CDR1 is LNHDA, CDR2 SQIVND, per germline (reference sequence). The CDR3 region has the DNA TGTGCCAGTATCGTAGGGGCTGATAGCAATCAGCCCCAGCATTTT. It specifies CASIVGADSNQPQHF.